Sequencing of this T cell receptor (beta chain) was carried out in a study of untreated major depressive disorder. This clone was picked up one time. Sequencing was performed with immunoSEQ multiplex PCR; in TCRdb, only in-frame clones are kept and a portion is missing. Of around 20,000 clones in the sample, 85% to 95% were seen once. Each depressed patient was matched pairwise with a non-depressed control on sex, age, current smoking status and body mass index. V was trimmed by 3 bases and J by 7 bases, leaving 18 bases between them. The germline CDR1 and CDR2 sequences are SGHTA and FQGNSA. CDR3 length: 15 residues.

The sample comprised CD4+ T cells from PBMCs. The chain carries TRBV7-2 and TRBJ1-2, with D tentatively TRBD1 (5 bases). This sequence was found in a young man in good health. The CDR3 DNA reads as TGTGCCAGCAGCTTCGCGGGGGGAGGGGATGCTGGCTACACCTTC. This codes for CASSFAGGGDAGYTF.